This record concerns one T cell receptor beta chain sequence. No antigen is known for it. CDR3 length: 15 residues. Germline loops: CDR1 DFQATT, CDR2 SNEGSKA (reference sequence). V lost 6 bases and J lost 4; bases outside the gene matches: 11. Via MiXCR, TCRdb re-called the 5' RACE reads, giving one row per CDR3 protein. The table records under 250,000 distinct CDR3 sequences, around 10% of them present only once. These data come from a study of T-cell memory formation after mild COVID-19. Study as a whole: Among the donors, TCR clusters were largely specific to each donor. Study-wide results and caveats: Nothing showed for sure that second-wave clones peaking on day 37 were SARS-CoV-2 specific. Detection of some responders pre-infection suggested pre-existing cross-reactive memory T cells participated.

The origin of this receptor is a young man who had mild COVID-19 (a few samples of this study predate the infection). Cell type and time point are not known. Material: PBMCs or a T cell subset sorted from them (not recorded which). The chain employs TRBV20-1 and TRBJ2-1; 8 bases align to TRBD1. In DNA form, the CDR3 reads TGCAGTGCACCGCCCAGGGGGCTTTCATACAATGAGCAGTTCTTC. Protein: CSAPPRGLSYNEQFF.